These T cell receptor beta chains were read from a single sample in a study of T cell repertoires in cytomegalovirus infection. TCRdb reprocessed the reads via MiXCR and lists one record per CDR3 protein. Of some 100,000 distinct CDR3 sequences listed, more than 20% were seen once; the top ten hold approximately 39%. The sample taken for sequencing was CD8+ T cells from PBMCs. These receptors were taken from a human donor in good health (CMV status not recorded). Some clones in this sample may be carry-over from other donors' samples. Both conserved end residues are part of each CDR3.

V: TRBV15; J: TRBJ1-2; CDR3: CATSRESGANYGYTF
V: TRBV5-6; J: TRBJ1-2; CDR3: CASSLAAGKGHTF
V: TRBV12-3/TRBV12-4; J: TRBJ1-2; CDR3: CASSFGQMGYTF
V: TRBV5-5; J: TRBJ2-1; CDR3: CASSWSAGSYEQFF
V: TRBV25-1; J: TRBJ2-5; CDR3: CASSARPTGRQETQYF
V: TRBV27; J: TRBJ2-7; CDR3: CASSLTPPGNSYEQYF
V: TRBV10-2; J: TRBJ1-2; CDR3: CASSRPGKGYTF
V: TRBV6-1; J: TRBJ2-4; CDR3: CASRSGTGVSKNIQYF
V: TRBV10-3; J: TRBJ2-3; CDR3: CAISDLTGGEEDTQYF
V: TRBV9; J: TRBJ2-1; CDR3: CASSVGAGGPNEQFF
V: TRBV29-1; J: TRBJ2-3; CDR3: CSVEDISGRIDTQYF
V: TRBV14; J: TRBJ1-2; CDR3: CASSQEGVQLANYGYTF
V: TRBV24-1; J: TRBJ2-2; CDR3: CATSHRTSGMTGELFF
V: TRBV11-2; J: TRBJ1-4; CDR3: CASSPGGEKLFF